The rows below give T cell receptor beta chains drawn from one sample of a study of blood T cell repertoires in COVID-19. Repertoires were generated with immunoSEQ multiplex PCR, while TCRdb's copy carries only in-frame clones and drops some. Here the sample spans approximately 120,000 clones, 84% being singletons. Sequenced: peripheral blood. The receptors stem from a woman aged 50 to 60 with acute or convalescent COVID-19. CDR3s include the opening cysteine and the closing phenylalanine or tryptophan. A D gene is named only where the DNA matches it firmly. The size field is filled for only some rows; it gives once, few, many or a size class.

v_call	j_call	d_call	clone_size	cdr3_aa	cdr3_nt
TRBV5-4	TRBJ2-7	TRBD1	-	CASSPGQGRHEQYF	TGTGCCAGCAGCCCCGGACAGGGTAGGCACGAGCAGTACTTC
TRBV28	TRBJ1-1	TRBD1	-	CASSGKLNRGRGDAFF	TGTGCCAGCAGTGGCAAACTGAACAGGGGGCGCGGGGACGCTTTCTTT
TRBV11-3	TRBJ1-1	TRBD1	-	CASSSGQGPTEAFF	TGTGCCAGCAGCTCGGGACAGGGCCCCACTGAAGCTTTCTTT
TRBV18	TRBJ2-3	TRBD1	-	CASSPPGQGLDTQYF	TGTGCCAGCTCACCGCCGGGACAGGGATTAGATACGCAGTATTTT
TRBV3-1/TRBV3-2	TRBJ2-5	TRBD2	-	CASSITGGPETQYF	TGTGCCAGCAGTATTACGGGGGGGCCGGAGACCCAGTACTTC
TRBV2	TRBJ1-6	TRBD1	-	CASMTGAVYNSPLHF	TGTGCCAGCATGACAGGGGCAGTTTATAATTCACCCCTCCACTTT
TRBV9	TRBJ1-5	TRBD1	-	CASSVGTGQGIVQPQHF	TGTGCCAGCAGCGTTGGTACGGGACAGGGTATCGTCCAGCCCCAGCATTTT
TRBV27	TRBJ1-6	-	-	CASSLRGVGSPLHF	TGTGCCAGCAGTTTGCGGGGGGTTGGTTCACCCCTCCACTTT
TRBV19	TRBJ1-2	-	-	CASSMNPKGRAYGYTF	TGTGCCAGTAGTATGAACCCCAAGGGCAGGGCCTATGGCTACACCTTC
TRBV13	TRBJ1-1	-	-	CASSTVSWMNTEAFF	TGTGCCAGCAGCACCGTTAGCTGGATGAACACTGAAGCTTTCTTT
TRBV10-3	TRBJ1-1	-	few	CAISDRGEKNTEAFF	TGTGCCATCAGTGATCGGGGTGAGAAGAACACTGAAGCTTTCTTT
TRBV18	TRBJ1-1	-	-	CASSPTGETEAFF	TGTGCCAGCTCACCTACCGGTGAAACTGAAGCTTTCTTT
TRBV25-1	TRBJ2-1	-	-	CASSPAGTYNEQFF	TGTGCCAGCAGTCCCGCGGGGACCTACAATGAGCAGTTCTTC
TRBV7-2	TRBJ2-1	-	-	CASSLAGGVSYNEQFF	TGTGCCAGCAGCTTAGCGGGGGGTGTCTCCTACAATGAGCAGTTCTTC
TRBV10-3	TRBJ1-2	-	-	CAIRRGPSYGYTF	TGTGCCATCAGGCGGGGGCCCTCCTATGGCTACACCTTC